The 30 T cell receptor beta chains reported below all come from one sample, sequenced in a study of blood T cell repertoires in COVID-19. The assay was immunoSEQ multiplex PCR, and TCRdb's table has in-frame clones only and misses some. The data hold almost 200,000 clones, with roughly 90% observed a single time. Sequences were obtained from PBMCs or T cells enriched from blood (not recorded which). These receptor sequences come from a woman aged 18 to 35 who had recovered from COVID-19.

The rearrangement uses TRBV9 and TRBJ1-6, with D unclear. The CDR3 spans 14 residues. V lost 1 base to trimming and J lost 6 bases, with 8 bases between them. Germline CDR1 reads SGDLS; CDR2 reads YYNGEE. In DNA, the CDR3 is TGTGCCAGCAGCGTAACAGATAGTAATTCACCCCTCCACTTT. Protein: CASSVTDSNSPLHF.

V gene TRBV28 combines with J gene TRBJ1-6; 7 nucleotides agree with TRBD1. V trimming: 2 bases; J trimming: 6 bases; junction bases outside the gene matches: 10. Per the germline V gene, CDR1 is MDHEN and CDR2 is SYDVKM. CDR3 size: 17 residues. Here the CDR3 reads CASSLPGTAKTNSPLHF. CDR3 nucleotides: TGTGCCAGCAGTTTACCCGGGACAGCGAAAACTAATTCACCCCTCCACTTT.

V is TRBV7-9 and J is TRBJ2-1; no firm D call. The ends were cut back, 2 bases at V and 7 bases at J, with 9 bases in the middle. This CDR3 spans 13 amino acids. The germline CDR1 and CDR2 sequences are SEHNR and FQNEAQ (reference sequence). CDR3 in amino acids: CASSLKQPNEQFF. As DNA, the CDR3 is TGTGCCAGCAGCTTAAAACAGCCAAATGAGCAGTTCTTC. Full variable domain (rest looked up from reference TRBV7-9 and TRBJ2-1): DTGVSQNPRHKITKRGQNVTFRCDPISEHNRLYWYRQTLGQGPEFLTYFQNEAQLEKSRLLSDRFSAERPKGSFSTLEIQRTEQGDSAMYLCASSLKQPNEQFFGPGTRLTVL.

The chain employs TRBV7-2 and TRBJ1-1; a possible D gene is TRBD1 (5 bases). The ends were cut back, 1 base at V and 3 bases at J, with 9 bases in the middle. From germline, CDR1 is SGHTA and CDR2 FQGNSA. This CDR3 spans 14 amino acids. The CDR3 is CASSLVAGHTEAFF. The CDR3 DNA sequence: TGTGCCAGCAGCTTAGTCGCGGGGCACACTGAAGCTTTCTTT.

This chain uses TRBV30 with TRBJ1-2; maybe TRBD1 (5 bases). Germline CDR1 reads GTSNPN; CDR2 reads SVGIG (reference sequence). The germline V and J ends were trimmed by 3 bases and 4 bases, with 12 bases remaining between them. This CDR3 comprises 13 residues. The CDR3 nucleotides read TGTGCCTGGAGCGCGAACAGGTTCTATGGCTACACCTTC. Its translation is CAWSANRFYGYTF.

The chain employs TRBV5-6 and TRBJ1-3; maybe TRBD1 (5 bases). Trimming took off 4 bases at V and 0 bases at J, with 23 bases between the two ends. The CDR3 loop spans 19 amino acids. Looked up from germline, CDR1 is SGHDT and CDR2 is YYEEEE. CDR3 residues: CASSPPPTAQSYSGNTIYF. CDR3 in DNA: TGTGCCAGCAGCCCCCCCCCGACAGCGCAAAGCTACTCTGGAAACACCATATATTTT.

V is TRBV27 and J is TRBJ1-1; weak D call: TRBD1 (5 bases). The germline V gene encodes CDR1 MNHEY and CDR2 SMNVEV (reference sequence). V lost 0 bases and J lost 1, with 6 bases in between. The CDR3 has 14 residues. The CDR3: CASSLSGRNTEAFF. CDR3 DNA: TGTGCCAGCAGTTTATCGGGGCGGAACACTGAAGCTTTCTTT.

This chain uses TRBV28 with TRBJ2-6; a possible D gene is TRBD2 (6 bases). V was trimmed by 5 bases and J by 0 bases, leaving 17 bases between them. The CDR3 loop spans 18 amino acids. The V gene's germline CDR1 is MDHEN and CDR2 SYDVKM. This CDR3 reads CASSQEGTSSSGANVLTF. In nucleotides, the CDR3 is TGTGCCAGCAGTCAGGAAGGGACTTCCAGCTCTGGGGCCAACGTCCTGACTTTC.

V and J are TRBV7-3 and TRBJ2-5, with 7 bases matching TRBD2. With V trimmed by 5 bases and J by 4 bases, 13 bases remained unmatched. This CDR3 has 16 amino acids. Germline V gene data show CDR1 as SGHTA and CDR2 as FQGTGA. The CDR3 sequence: CASSPRVGGIGETQYF. The CDR3 nucleotides read TGTGCCAGCAGCCCCAGGGTGGGGGGGATTGGAGAGACCCAGTACTTC.

This chain uses TRBV6-5 with TRBJ2-7, with D tentatively TRBD2 (6 bases). Trimming removed 7 bases at V and 5 bases at J, with 21 bases between. This CDR3 region has 15 residues. Per the germline V gene, CDR1 is MNHEY and CDR2 is SVGAGI. CDR3 sequence (DNA): TGTGCCAGCACTCTGGGGGGTCAGGGAATCGACGAGCAGTACTTC. Its translation is CASTLGGQGIDEQYF.

The chain combines TRBV5-4 with TRBJ1-2; TRBD1 agrees at 8 bases. Germline V gene sequence: CDR1 SGHNT, CDR2 YYREEE (reference sequence). This CDR3 is 16 amino acids long. Losses at the gene ends were 4 bases for V and 0 bases for J; bases not matched to a gene: 8. CDR3: CASSLDREWTNYGYTF. The CDR3 DNA reads as TGTGCCAGCAGCCTGGACAGGGAGTGGACTAACTATGGCTACACCTTC.

This chain joins TRBV30 and TRBJ1-3; D uncertain. Germline loops: CDR1 GTSNPN, CDR2 SVGIG (reference sequence). The CDR3 is 14 amino acids. V lost 1 base, J lost 2 bases, and 9 bases lay in between. For the CDR3, the DNA is TGTGCCTGGAGTGCGGGGTACGCTGGAAACACCATATATTTT. Translating gives CAWSAGYAGNTIYF.

The CDR3 bases are TGTGCCAGCTCACCTCTCTCCCATGAGACAGGGAAGGGAGAGACCCAGTACTTC. Protein product: CASSPLSHETGKGETQYF. The V call is TRBV18, the J call TRBJ2-5, with 7 bases identical to TRBD1. Germline trimming cut 3 bases from V and 4 bases from J; bases unmatched to any gene: 17. CDR1 KGHSH and CDR2 LQKENI come from the germline V gene. CDR3 length: 18 amino acids.

CDR3 nucleotide sequence: TGTGCAAGTCGCCGGGGGACAGGGACTCGCTCACCCCTCCACTTT. Its protein is CASRRGTGTRSPLHF. The V and J genes are TRBV12-2 and TRBJ1-6; TRBD1 is the table's D call and was not checked against the DNA. TRBV12-2 is a pseudogene segment. CDR3 length: 15 amino acids.

This clone was seen at least ten times. Other nucleotide sequences in the sample specify the same CDR3. This chain links TRBV18 with TRBJ2-7; tentative D call: TRBD1 (6 bases). V lost 3 bases and J lost 3, with 6 bases in between. The CDR3 has 12 amino acids. Germline assignment: CDR1 KGHSH and CDR2 LQKENI. The CDR3 DNA reads TGTGCCAGCTCACCGACAGGCTACGAGCAGTACTTC. This sequence encodes CASSPTGYEQYF.

This clone has more than one count but fewer than ten. The chain recombines TRBV29-1 with TRBJ1-1; TRBD1 is a possible D gene (6 bases). Per the germline V gene, CDR1 is SQVTM and CDR2 is ANQGSEA. V lost 0 bases to trimming and J lost 2 bases, with 10 bases between them. The length of the CDR3 is 14 residues. DNA for the CDR3: TGCAGCGTTGAAGACCGGACAGTAAACACTGAAGCTTTCTTT. Translated: CSVEDRTVNTEAFF.

The V and J genes are TRBV5-1 and TRBJ2-1, with D possibly TRBD2 on 5 matching bases. CDR1 and CDR2 from the germline V gene are SGHRS and YFSETQ. V lost 4 bases and J 8 bases, leaving 16 bases between the germline ends. The CDR3 has 14 residues. CDR3 in DNA: TGCGCCAGCAGCCCCGGACGCTTCGGGGATGAGCAGTTCTTC. Translated, it gives CASSPGRFGDEQFF.

V usage is TRBV6-5 and J usage is TRBJ1-5; 8 bases map to TRBD1. The J segment lost 3 bases and the V segment lost 6 bases, leaving 4 bases of the junction unmatched. Germline V gives CDR1 MNHEY, CDR2 SVGAGI. CDR3 size: 14 residues. CDR3 sequence (DNA): TGTGCCAGCAGCTCGGACAGGGACAATCAGCCCCAGCATTTT. This sequence encodes CASSSDRDNQPQHF.

This clone was detected only once. The gene calls are TRBV5-1 and TRBJ2-5; 12 bases fit TRBD1. Germline V gene sequence: CDR1 SGHRS, CDR2 YFSETQ. V shed 4 bases, J shed 5 bases, and the junction held 15 bases outside the gene matches. The CDR3 is made up of 18 amino acids. The CDR3 DNA follows: TGCGCCAGCAGCCATGGGGGACAGGGGGCGCGGGTAAGCGAGACCCAGTACTTC. Encoded protein: CASSHGGQGARVSETQYF.

The J gene is TRBJ1-4, the V gene TRBV18, with 7 bases fitting TRBD1. CDR1 and CDR2 (germline): KGHSH, LQKENI. The CDR3 runs to 15 residues. V was clipped by 4 bases and J by 2 bases; unmatched bases: 4. CDR3 residues: CASSLTGQTNEKLFF. Here the CDR3 DNA reads TGTGCCAGCTCACTAACGGGACAGACTAATGAAAAACTGTTTTTT.

The chain employs TRBV9 and TRBJ2-5, with D possibly being TRBD1 (5 bases). V shed 3 bases and J shed 4 bases, with 10 bases lying between them. The germline V gene has CDR1 SGDLS and CDR2 YYNGEE. This CDR3 spans 13 amino acids. CDR3 sequence (DNA): TGTGCCAGCAGCGGTTCTGGGGCAGAGACCCAGTACTTC. Its translation: CASSGSGAETQYF. Together with reference TRBV9 and TRBJ2-5, the CDR3 gives the full variable domain: DSGVTQTPKHLITATGQRVTLRCSPRSGDLSVYWYQQSLDQGLQFLIQYYNGEERAKGNILERFSAQQFPDLHSELNLSSLELGDSALYFCASSGSGAETQYFGPGTRLLVL.

The rearrangement uses TRBV5-1 and TRBJ1-5; unclear D gene. Germline lookup yields CDR1 SGHRS and CDR2 YFSETQ. Between the trimmed V and J ends, which lost 4 bases and 5 bases, there was a span of 16 bases. There are 15 residues in the CDR3. The CDR3 region has the DNA TGCGCCAGCAGCAGGGCAACTGGGCGGGATCAGCCCCAGCATTTT. As protein: CASSRATGRDQPQHF.

The V and J genes are TRBV2 and TRBJ1-5, with a tentative D call TRBD1 (6 bases). CDR1 is SNHLY and CDR2 is FYNNEI in the germline V gene. The V and J ends lost 6 bases and 2 bases respectively, with 14 bases between them. This CDR3 is built from 15 residues. The CDR3 loop reads CASSTGPGGNQPQHF. The CDR3 region has the DNA TGTGCCAGCAGCACAGGGCCTGGAGGCAATCAGCCCCAGCATTTT.

The CDR3, as DNA: TGTGCCAGCAGCGGTGGGGCGCTAGGAGGGGCCACAGATACGCAGTATTTT. It is translated as CASSGGALGGATDTQYF. The rearrangement uses TRBV9 and TRBJ2-3; tentatively, D is TRBD2 (6 bases). This CDR3 has 17 residues. Germline V gene data show CDR1 as SGDLS and CDR2 as YYNGEE. The V gene lost 3 bases and the J gene lost 2 bases, with 19 bases spanning the gap.

The chain links TRBV30 to TRBJ1-6; the D is unclear. Germline V gives CDR1 GTSNPN, CDR2 SVGIG (reference sequence). V shed 4 bases and J shed 8 bases, with 12 bases lying between them. The CDR3 extends over 13 amino acids. For the CDR3, the DNA is TGTGCCTGGACGAGACAAGCAGATTCACCCCTCCACTTT. Its translation: CAWTRQADSPLHF.

The V gene is TRBV4-1, the J gene TRBJ1-2; D remains ambiguous. The CDR3 spans 13 residues. CDR1 is MGHRA and CDR2 is YSYEKL in the germline V gene. Trimming shortened V by 2 bases and J by 4 bases, and 8 bases separated the two germline ends. The CDR3: CASSQPLAYGYTF. The DNA of the CDR3 is TGCGCCAGCAGCCAACCTCTAGCCTATGGCTACACCTTC.

The J gene is TRBJ2-1, the V gene TRBV7-6; TRBD2 is a possible D gene (5 bases). CDR3 size: 15 residues. V lost 0 bases, J lost 7 bases, and 13 bases lay in between. The germline V gene encodes CDR1 SGHVS and CDR2 FNYEAQ. The CDR3 coding sequence is TGTGCCAGCAGCTTAGCTAGCGTTCTAAGTAATGAGCAGTTCTTC. Its translation is CASSLASVLSNEQFF.

The V call is TRBV29-1, the J call TRBJ2-7; TRBD1 aligns across 9 bases. J was trimmed by 2 bases and V by 4 bases; bases with no gene match: 9. CDR3 size: 15 residues. CDR1 and CDR2 from the germline V gene are SQVTM and ANQGSEA. The CDR3 sequence: CSVVPGQGGPYEQYF. CDR3 nucleotide sequence: TGCAGCGTTGTCCCGGGACAGGGAGGGCCCTACGAGCAGTACTTC.

The V gene is TRBV28, the J gene TRBJ1-4; TRBD1 agrees at 8 bases. V lost 4 bases to trimming and J lost 8 bases; unmatched junction nucleotides: 9. Germline-derived CDR1 and CDR2 are MDHEN and SYDVKM. This CDR3 contains 15 residues. The CDR3 nucleotides read TGTGCCAGCAGTTCGGACAGGGCTGGAGGAGAAAAACTGTTTTTT. Its translation: CASSSDRAGGEKLFF.

The rearrangement links TRBV10-3 to TRBJ1-3, with D possibly TRBD1 on 6 matching bases. Between the trimmed V and J ends, which lost 2 bases and 4 bases, there was a span of 15 bases. The germline CDR1 and CDR2 sequences are ENHRY and SYGVKD. This CDR3 is built from 16 residues. CDR3 nucleotide sequence: TGTGCCATCAGTGAGGGAACAGGGATGTCCGGAAACACCATATATTTT. As protein: CAISEGTGMSGNTIYF.